This T cell receptor beta chain was identified during a study of blood T cells in healthy people across ages. Study-level results: Observed TCR beta diversity showed a strong correlation with the percentage of naive T cells as measured by flow cytometry.

Then a second PCR, running about 6 to 12 cycles, was carried out with a sample-barcoded 5' primer and a J-beta primer mix. Each cDNA molecule was tagged by a template-switch adaptor with 12 random nucleotides. TCRdb independently ran MiXCR on the 5' RACE reads; one entry per CDR3 protein. The sample has more than 500,000 distinct CDR3 sequences; 25% to 30% are singletons. CDR3 size: 16 residues. Germline values: CDR1 MNHEY, CDR2 SMNVEV (reference sequence). Every participating donor contributed approximately 10 milliliters of peripheral blood through a draw. Regarding this clonotype: Its antigen is unidentified.

The V gene is TRBV27, the J gene TRBJ2-1, with 10 bases lining up with TRBD1. The end of the DNA aligns better with TRBJ2-5, so the J call may be wrong. The TCR originated in a woman aged 70-85 years in good health. Sequenced material: blood. The CDR3 DNA is TGTGCCAGCAGTCGGGGACGACAGGGGGCTATGGAGACCCAGTACTTC. Its translation: CASSRGRQGAMETQYF.